The 27 T cell receptor beta chains reported below all come from one sample, sequenced in a study of metastatic and nonmetastatic thyroid tumors. Thyroid surgery took place with no prior treatment in any patient. TCRdb reassembled clones from the PCR reads with MiXCR. The sample holds 50,000 or so clones, under 20% seen once. Sequences were obtained from blood. These receptors came from a female donor with papillary thyroid cancer or a benign thyroid nodule (not recorded which). Some clones in this sample may be carry-over from other donors' samples.

This clone was counted at least ten times. Other DNA sequences in this sample translate to the same CDR3. The V gene is TRBV4-2, the J gene TRBJ2-3; D remains ambiguous. Trimming removed 0 bases from V and 1 base from J, with 5 bases in between. CDR1 LGHNA and CDR2 YNFKEQ come from the germline V gene. The CDR3 totals 14 residues. In DNA form, the CDR3 reads TGTGCCAGCAGCCAAGAGGTACGCACAGATACGCAGTATTTT. Its protein product is CASSQEVRTDTQYF.

This clone was recorded many times. The chain is built from TRBV14 and TRBJ2-1; a weak D match, TRBD1 (5 bases). Germline assignment: CDR1 SGHDN and CDR2 FVKESK. Trimming removed 1 base from V and 6 bases from J, with 16 bases in between. CDR3 length: 16 amino acids. The CDR3: CASSQGSRELGNEQFF. CDR3 DNA: TGTGCCAGCAGCCAAGGGTCCAGGGAATTAGGCAATGAGCAGTTCTTC.

Many counts were recorded for this clone. With a much larger clone just one base away, this may be a read error. The gene calls are TRBV20-1 and TRBJ2-2, with a tentative D call TRBD2 (6 bases). The CDR3 length is 15 residues. Trimming took 6 bases from V and 4 from J, leaving 18 bases between them. CDR1 and CDR2 (germline): DFQATT, SNEGSKA (reference sequence). Here the CDR3 DNA reads TGCAGTGCGTCCCAGCTCGCGGGGTCCACCGGGGAGCTGTTTTTT. Its protein product is CSASQLAGSTGELFF.

This clone came up many times. Since a much larger clone is just one base distant, this may be a read error. This chain connects TRBV6-1 to TRBJ2-2, with 7 bases aligning to TRBD2. The ends lost 5 bases at V and 6 bases at J; junction bases unmatched: 6. Germline CDR1 is MNHNS and CDR2 is SASEGT. This CDR3 region has 14 residues. The CDR3, as DNA: TGTGCCAGCAGTCATACTAGCGACCCCGGGGAGCTGTTTTTT. It encodes CASSHTSDPGELFF.

Turning to this clone: At one end the junction does not follow the germline gene, possibly because of a read error. The CDR3 protein is CASRDRGFALCYVYTF. The DNA of the CDR3 is TGTGCCAGCAGGGACAGGGGATTCGCTTTATGCTATGTCTACACCTTC. V is TRBV28 and J is TRBJ1-2; 9 positions agree with TRBD1. The CDR3 consists of 16 residues. Looked up from germline, CDR1 is MDHEN and CDR2 is SYDVKM.

The CDR3 region has the DNA TGTGCCAGCAGCGGGACGGTCCAAGAGACCCAGTACTTC. This codes for CASSGTVQETQYF. J is TRBJ2-5 and V is TRBV5-4; either TRBD1 or TRBD2 may fit D (5 bases each). The CDR3 loop spans 13 amino acids. Germline-derived CDR1 and CDR2 are SGHNT and YYREEE (reference sequence). V shed 4 bases and J shed 1 base, with 8 bases lying between them.

This clone was detected only a few times. This chain joins TRBV28 and TRBJ2-1; D remains ambiguous. Germline assignment: CDR1 MDHEN and CDR2 SYDVKM. The CDR3 covers 15 residues. Trimming pared 2 bases from V and 8 bases from J, leaving 16 bases between. CDR3 coding DNA: TGTGCCAGCAGTTTAAGGCATGGATCTCCCGATGAGCAGTTCTTC. This translates into CASSLRHGSPDEQFF.

This clone was recorded many times. The rearrangement joins TRBV24-1 to TRBJ2-3; 7 positions agree with TRBD2. The CDR3 is 17 amino acids. Germline CDR1 is KGHDR and CDR2 is SFDVKD. V was pared by 2 bases and J by 1 base, with 8 bases of the junction left unmatched. CDR3 sequence: CATSDWGVAGGTDTQYF. DNA of the CDR3: TGTGCCACCAGTGATTGGGGGGTGGCGGGAGGCACAGATACGCAGTATTTT.

This clone was recorded at least ten times. This sample includes further DNA sequences coding for the same CDR3. The rearrangement joins TRBV12-3 or TRBV12-4 to TRBJ1-1; D perhaps matches TRBD1 (6 bases). The CDR3 extends over 14 amino acids. Trimming took 6 bases from V and 0 from J, leaving 11 bases between them. Here the CDR3 reads CASRDRTMNTEAFF. The CDR3 region has the DNA TGTGCCAGCAGGGACAGAACCATGAACACTGAAGCTTTCTTT.

In this sample, this clone turned up many times. The chain carries TRBV28 and TRBJ1-1; 8 bases line up with TRBD1. Per the germline V gene, CDR1 is MDHEN and CDR2 is SYDVKM. There are 14 residues in the CDR3. V lost 6 bases, J lost 3 bases, and 6 bases stayed unmatched. The CDR3 coding sequence is TGTGCCAGCAGACCCCCAGGGGGCGACACTGAAGCTTTCTTT. It is translated as CASRPPGGDTEAFF.

On this clone itself: A much larger clone sits a single nucleotide away, making a read error possible. The conserved final phenylalanine or tryptophan is absent from the CDR3, which likely points to a read error. The identical CDR3 is also encoded by other nucleotide sequences in the sample. J is TRBJ2-2 and V is TRBV6-4; no reliable D call. The CDR3 covers 14 residues. V lost 7 bases, J lost 3 bases, and 12 bases lay in between. Germline CDR1 reads MRHNA; CDR2 reads SNTAGT. The chain's CDR3 is CASKAGPDTGELFS. Written as DNA, the CDR3 is TGTGCCAGCAAGGCTGGACCGGACACCGGGGAGCTGTTTTCT.

This clone has ten or more counts. The rearrangement joins TRBV30 to TRBJ2-3; tentative D call: TRBD2 (5 bases). V shed 4 bases and J shed 4 bases, with 15 bases lying between them. The CDR3 has 14 residues. The germline V gene encodes CDR1 GTSNPN and CDR2 SVGIG (reference sequence). The chain's CDR3 is CAWNQWELSDTQYF. CDR3 sequence (DNA): TGTGCCTGGAACCAGTGGGAGCTCTCAGATACGCAGTATTTT.

This clone was seen ten or more times. This chain links TRBV3-1 with TRBJ2-1, with D possibly matching TRBD1 (5 bases). The CDR3 runs to 14 residues. Germline CDR1 is LGHDT and CDR2 is YNNKEL (reference sequence). The germline V and J ends were trimmed by 4 bases and 8 bases, with 15 bases remaining between them. CDR3 coding DNA: TGTGCCAGCAGCCTTGGACACCCTATCGATGAGCAGTTCTTC. Translating it yields CASSLGHPIDEQFF.

This clone came up a few times. This could be a read error, since a much larger clone is one nucleotide away. V and J are TRBV19 and TRBJ2-3; 8 bases match TRBD2. V shed 5 bases and J 1 base; nucleotides not matched to a gene: 14. The CDR3 runs to 18 residues. CDR1 is LNHDA and CDR2 is SQIVND in the germline V gene (reference sequence). The CDR3 bases are TGTGCCAGTAGTCCGTTGCCCGATCTAGCGGGCCGCACAGATACGCAGTATTTT. It specifies CASSPLPDLAGRTDTQYF.

In its sample, this clone was seen many times. This rearrangement joins TRBV9 to TRBJ1-2; D gene ambiguous. Germline lookup yields CDR1 SGDLS and CDR2 YYNGEE. The CDR3 has 15 residues. Between the trimmed V and J ends, which lost 2 bases and 6 bases, there was a span of 17 bases. CDR3 in DNA: TGTGCCAGCAGCGTCCAAAATTCCCTGCCCAATGGCTACACCTTC. It codes for CASSVQNSLPNGYTF. Full variable domain (missing parts from reference TRBV9 and TRBJ1-2): DSGVTQTPKHLITATGQRVTLRCSPRSGDLSVYWYQQSLDQGLQFLIQYYNGEERAKGNILERFSAQQFPDLHSELNLSSLELGDSALYFCASSVQNSLPNGYTFGSGTRLTVV.

This clone has at least ten counts. The chain combines TRBV24-1 with TRBJ2-3; 9 bases fit TRBD1. Trimming removed 4 bases from V and 4 bases from J; junction bases left unmatched: 8. Germline assignment: CDR1 KGHDR and CDR2 SFDVKD. The CDR3 spans 16 residues. The CDR3 DNA follows: TGTGCCACCAGTGAGCCCCGAACAGGGGGCGCAGATACGCAGTATTTT. This translates into CATSEPRTGGADTQYF.

This clone was seen many times. The gene calls are TRBV3-1 and TRBJ1-2; 10 nucleotides align to TRBD1. The V gene's germline CDR1 is LGHDT and CDR2 YNNKEL (reference sequence). V was pared by 6 bases and J by 7 bases, with 11 bases of the junction left unmatched. This CDR3 is built from 15 residues. CDR3 in DNA: TGTGCCAGCAGGGATCGAGGACAGGGGGATAGTGGCTACACCTTC. Protein product: CASRDRGQGDSGYTF. Filled out from reference TRBV3-1 and TRBJ1-2, the complete variable domain reads DTAVSQTPKYLVTQMGNDKSIKCEQNLGHDTMYWYKQDSKKFLKIMFSYNNKELIINETVPNRFSPKSPDKAHLNLHINSLELGDSAVYFCASRDRGQGDSGYTFGSGTRLTVV.

The genes are TRBV12-3 or TRBV12-4 and TRBJ2-5; the D gene is possibly TRBD1 (6 bases). V lost 5 bases and J lost 9, with 13 bases in between. This CDR3 region has 12 residues. This CDR3 reads CASSPQGSAQYF. Here the CDR3 DNA reads TGTGCCAGCAGTCCACAGGGTTCGGCCCAGTACTTC.

In its sample, this clone is medium-sized (0.01 to 0.1%). J is TRBJ2-7 and V is TRBV28, with a possible D match to TRBD2 (6 bases). V lost 10 bases and J lost 2, with 21 bases in between. This CDR3 region has 15 residues. Germline lookup yields CDR1 MDHEN and CDR2 SYDVKM. The CDR3 sequence: CATRRGAWTTYEQYF. The CDR3 DNA reads TGTGCCACCCGGCGGGGCGCCTGGACTACCTACGAGCAGTACTTC.

This clone was seen ten or more times. The rearrangement uses TRBV11-2 and TRBJ2-3; no clear D gene. The CDR3 has 13 amino acids. CDR1 and CDR2 (germline): SGHAT, FQNNGV. V lost 5 bases and J lost 3, with 9 bases in between. The CDR3 DNA sequence: TGTGCCAGCAGCCCATTTTTTACAGATACGCAGTATTTT. It is translated as CASSPFFTDTQYF.

This clone was found many times. The chain employs TRBV11-2 and TRBJ2-7; 7 bases agree with TRBD2. The trim removed 4 bases at V and 3 bases at J, leaving 3 bases unmatched. Germline assignment: CDR1 SGHAT and CDR2 FQNNGV. The CDR3 contains 13 residues. The CDR3, as DNA: TGTGCCAGCAGCTGGGGAGGGGTCTACGAGCAGTACTTC. Residues: CASSWGGVYEQYF.

This clone was seen at least ten times. This may come from a read error, since a much larger clone is one base off. The chain joins TRBV7-3 to TRBJ2-3; D remains ambiguous. The CDR3 totals 14 residues. Germline CDR1 SGHTA, CDR2 FQGTGA. The CDR3, as DNA: TGTGCCGGCAGTGATGGACCAACCACAGATACGCAGTATTTT. Encoded protein: CAGSDGPTTDTQYF.

This clone was detected only once. The chain couples TRBV20-1 to TRBJ2-1, with TRBD2 matching over 9 bases. Germline V gene lookup returns CDR1 DFQATT and CDR2 SNEGSKA (reference sequence). This CDR3 comprises 14 residues. The J segment lost 4 bases and the V segment lost 4 bases, leaving 5 bases of the junction unmatched. The CDR3 DNA reads as TGCAGTGCTACCACTAGCGGGCTATACAATGAGCAGTTCTTC. This sequence encodes CSATTSGLYNEQFF.

This clone was seen a handful of times. A junction end diverges from the germline sequence, so it may reflect a read error. The chain combines TRBV28 with TRBJ1-5, with D possibly TRBD1 on 5 matching bases. The germline gives CDR1 MDHEN, CDR2 SYDVKM. The CDR3 runs 17 residues. Written as DNA, the CDR3 is TGTGCCAGCAGTTCTTGCTCTTGGGGACGAGGCAATCAGCACCAGCATTTT. This gives the protein CASSSCSWGRGNQHQHF.

The chain combines TRBV19 with TRBJ1-5, with 12 bases aligning to TRBD1. J gave up 8 bases and V 5 bases, and 13 bases lay outside the gene matches. CDR3 size: 17 residues. In germline, CDR1 is LNHDA, CDR2 SQIVND (reference sequence). In nucleotides, the CDR3 is TGTGCCAGTAGTCACCCTACCGGGACAGGGGGCGATAAGCCCCAGCATTTT. Its protein product is CASSHPTGTGGDKPQHF.

This chain uses TRBV25-1 with TRBJ2-2; TRBD1 matches at 10 bases. With 3 bases clipped from V and 5 bases from J, the junction kept 9 bases outside the gene matches. Germline CDR1 and CDR2: MGHDK and SYGVNS. CDR3 length: 17 residues. The CDR3 DNA sequence: TGTGCCAGCAGTGACCACCGGGACAGGGGATTTACCGGGGAGCTGTTTTTT. It is translated as CASSDHRDRGFTGELFF. The whole variable domain, remainder taken from reference TRBV25-1 and TRBJ2-2, is EADIYQTPRYLVIGTGKKITLECSQTMGHDKMYWYQQDPGMELHLIHYSYGVNSTEKGDLSSESTVSRIRTEHFPLTLESARPSHTSQYLCASSDHRDRGFTGELFFGEGSRLTVL.

The CDR3 reads CASSLEGLPPAYF. Here the CDR3 DNA reads TGTGCCAGCAGCTTAGAGGGCCTACCACCCGCGTACTTC. J is TRBJ2-7 and V is TRBV5-5, with a tentative D call TRBD2 (5 bases). CDR3 length: 13 residues. Trimming took off 2 bases at V and 12 bases at J, with 18 bases between the two ends. Germline V CDR1 and CDR2: SGHKS, YYEKEE (reference sequence).